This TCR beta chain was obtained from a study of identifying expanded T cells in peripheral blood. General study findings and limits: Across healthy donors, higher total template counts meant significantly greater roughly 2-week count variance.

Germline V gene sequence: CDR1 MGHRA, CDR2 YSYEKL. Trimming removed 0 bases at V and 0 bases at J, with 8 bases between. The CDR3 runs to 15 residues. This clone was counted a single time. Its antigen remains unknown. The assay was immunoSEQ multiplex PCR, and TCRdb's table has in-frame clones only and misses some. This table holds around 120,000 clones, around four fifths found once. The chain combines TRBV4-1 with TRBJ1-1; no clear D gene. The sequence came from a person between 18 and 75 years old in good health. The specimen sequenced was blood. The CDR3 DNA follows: TGCGCCAGCAGCCAAGAATTGACCCTGAACACTGAAGCTTTCTTT. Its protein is CASSQELTLNTEAFF.